A single sample is the source of the 17 T cell receptor beta chains below, sequenced in a study of T-cell reconstitution after alpha-beta-depleted transplantation in children. TCRbeta library construction was performed incorporating unique molecular identifiers. TCRdb independently ran MiXCR on the PCR reads; one entry per CDR3 protein. The sample lists 95,000 to 150,000 distinct CDR3 sequences; more than 20% were seen once. The sequencing used PBMCs, mostly from graft donor cells, collected 180 days after TCRalphabeta/CD19-depleted stem cell transplant. Source of these receptors: a male patient under 10 years old who had a stem cell transplant for chronic granulomatous disease, so the T cells may come from the graft donor.

This rearrangement joins TRBV5-5 to TRBJ1-6; no definite D call. The V end lost 0 bases, the J end lost 14 bases, and 27 bases lay between the germline ends. This CDR3 is built from 18 residues. In germline, CDR1 is SGHKS, CDR2 YYEKEE (reference sequence). The CDR3 sequence is CASSLGGHTREGIGTLHF. For the CDR3, the DNA is TGTGCCAGCAGCTTGGGGGGTCACACTCGGGAGGGAATTGGAACCCTCCACTTT.

This clonotype was counted at least ten times. The rearrangement links TRBV29-1 to TRBJ2-7; 14 nucleotides align to TRBD2. The CDR3 covers 15 residues. Germline V gene lookup returns CDR1 SQVTM and CDR2 ANQGSEA. The V segment lost 6 bases and the J segment 3 bases; nucleotides outside the gene matches: 7. The CDR3 region is CSVGRGTSGSYEQYF. In DNA, the CDR3 is TGCAGCGTCGGACGCGGGACTAGCGGGAGCTACGAGCAGTACTTC.

In its sample, this clonotype was seen many times. The chain links TRBV25-1 to TRBJ2-5; D is unclear. CDR3 size: 13 residues. Trimming pared 7 bases from V and 1 base from J, leaving 10 bases between. Germline V lookup: CDR1 MGHDK, CDR2 SYGVNS. The CDR3 spells CASMSRLQETQYF. The CDR3 DNA is TGTGCCAGCATGAGCAGGCTCCAAGAGACCCAGTACTTC.

V usage is TRBV7-3 and J usage is TRBJ2-2; D assignment may be TRBD1 or TRBD2 (5 bases each). Between the trimmed V and J ends, which lost 5 bases and 6 bases, there was a span of 10 bases. The CDR3 has 13 residues. CDR1 is SGHTA and CDR2 is FQGTGA in the germline V gene. The CDR3 sequence: CASSDGTPGELFF. CDR3 in DNA: TGTGCCAGCAGCGACGGGACGCCCGGGGAGCTGTTTTTT. Combining the CDR3 with reference TRBV7-3 and TRBJ2-2 gives the whole variable domain GAGVSQTPSNKVTEKGKYVELRCDPISGHTALYWYRQSLGQGPEFLIYFQGTGAADDSGLPNDRFFAVRPEGSVSTLKIQRTERGDSAVYLCASSDGTPGELFFGEGSRLTVL.

The V gene is TRBV15, the J gene TRBJ2-5; perhaps TRBD1 as D (6 bases). The CDR3 runs 16 residues. From germline, CDR1 is LNHNV and CDR2 YYDKDF (reference sequence). Trimming took 3 bases from V and 2 from J, leaving 16 bases between them. Here the CDR3 reads CATSRETGVMQETQYF. The CDR3 bases are TGTGCCACCAGCAGGGAGACAGGAGTCATGCAAGAGACCCAGTACTTC.

This clonotype was counted at least ten times. This chain connects TRBV12-3 or TRBV12-4 to TRBJ1-1; D might be TRBD1 (5 bases). V lost 4 bases and J 5 bases, leaving 20 bases between the germline ends. The CDR3 runs to 16 residues. CDR3 in amino acids: CASSSGFLGWKTEAFF. DNA for the CDR3: TGTGCCAGCAGTTCAGGGTTTCTGGGCTGGAAGACTGAAGCTTTCTTT.

This clonotype was detected a few times. The rearrangement joins TRBV5-6 to TRBJ2-3; a possible D gene is TRBD1 (6 bases). The germline V gene encodes CDR1 SGHDT and CDR2 YYEEEE. The CDR3 contains 14 residues. Trimming took off 0 bases at V and 2 bases at J, with 7 bases between the two ends. The CDR3 loop reads CASSLGGHTDTQYF. The CDR3 nucleotides are TGTGCCAGCAGCTTGGGGGGGCACACAGATACGCAGTATTTT. Complete variable domain (other parts from reference TRBV5-6 and TRBJ2-3): DAGVTQSPTHLIKTRGQQVTLRCSPKSGHDTVSWYQQALGQGPQFIFQYYEEEERQRGNFPDRFSGHQFPNYSSELNVNALLLGDSALYLCASSLGGHTDTQYFGPGTRLTVL.

This clonotype was seen repeatedly, ten times or more. The J gene is TRBJ2-2, the V gene TRBV7-8; the D gene is possibly TRBD2 (6 bases). The CDR3 consists of 14 residues. Germline-derived CDR1 and CDR2 are SGHVS and FQNEAQ. Trimming removed 2 bases from V and 6 bases from J, with 10 bases in between. This chain's CDR3 is CASSLTGVPGELFF. CDR3 bases: TGTGCCAGCAGCTTAACGGGAGTGCCCGGGGAGCTGTTTTTT.

This clonotype was counted between two and nine times. The V gene is TRBV20-1, the J gene TRBJ1-4, with TRBD1 matching over 8 bases. Looked up from germline, CDR1 is DFQATT and CDR2 is SNEGSKA (reference sequence). V shed 6 bases, J shed 0 bases, and the junction held 3 bases outside the gene matches. The CDR3 covers 14 residues. The CDR3, as DNA: TGCAGTGCGCTGACAGGGGCAACTAATGAAAAACTGTTTTTT. Protein product: CSALTGATNEKLFF.

In its sample, this clonotype was seen many times. This rearrangement joins TRBV6-2 or TRBV6-3 to TRBJ2-1; 8 nucleotides agree with TRBD2. After removal of 4 bases from V and 7 bases from J, the junction contained 6 bases not matched to a gene. The CDR3 covers 14 residues. Germline V gene lookup returns CDR1 MNHEY and CDR2 SVGEGT. CDR3 loop: CASSWTSRANEQFF. The CDR3, as DNA: TGTGCCAGCAGTTGGACTAGCCGGGCAAATGAGCAGTTCTTC.

This clonotype was counted many times. This rearrangement joins TRBV10-1 to TRBJ2-1; D unclear. V was clipped by 8 bases and J by 4 bases, with 12 bases between them. The germline V gene has CDR1 WNHNN and CDR2 SYGVQD (reference sequence). This CDR3 contains 13 residues. The CDR3 DNA reads as TGCGCCAGCGCGGCAGAATTATACAATGAGCAGTTCTTC. It is translated as CASAAELYNEQFF.

The chain uses TRBV29-1 and TRBJ2-4; D is perhaps TRBD2 (6 bases). The CDR3 is 15 amino acids. Deletions cut 7 bases from V and 8 bases from J, with 24 bases between. CDR1 and CDR2 from the germline V gene are SQVTM and ANQGSEA. CDR3 in DNA: TGCAGCGCCGGGGGTGGGACCAGTCCTGGGGACATTCAGTACTTC. This sequence encodes CSAGGGTSPGDIQYF.

This clonotype was detected many times. The CDR3 region is CSATRTSGIQYEQYF. Written as DNA, the CDR3 is TGCAGTGCTACCCGGACTAGCGGGATTCAGTACGAGCAGTACTTC. The chain links TRBV20-1 to TRBJ2-7, with 12 bases matching TRBD2. The CDR3 consists of 15 residues. Trimming removed 4 bases from V and 4 bases from J; junction bases left unmatched: 8. CDR1 DFQATT and CDR2 SNEGSKA come from the germline V gene (reference sequence).

The chain is built from TRBV5-6 and TRBJ2-3, with D perhaps TRBD1 (5 bases). The CDR3 is 15 residues long. The ends were cut back, 1 base at V and 0 bases at J, with 9 bases in the middle. The germline CDR1 and CDR2 sequences are SGHDT and YYEEEE. CDR3 DNA: TGTGCCAGCAGCTTGATAGGGGCCAGCACAGATACGCAGTATTTT. Its translation is CASSLIGASTDTQYF.

This clonotype has ten or more counts. This sequence joins TRBV5-1 and TRBJ2-5; D is undetermined. Trimming shortened V by 0 bases and J by 4 bases, and 4 bases separated the two germline ends. CDR1 and CDR2 from the germline V gene are SGHRS and YFSETQ. The CDR3 sequence is 12 residues long. CDR3 amino acids: CASSLVGETQYF. CDR3 DNA sequence: TGCGCCAGCAGCTTGGTTGGAGAGACCCAGTACTTC.

This clonotype was found many times. The chain couples TRBV2 to TRBJ1-3; D remains unclear. The CDR3 is made up of 15 amino acids. V lost 7 bases and J lost 0, with 13 bases in between. The V gene's germline CDR1 is SNHLY and CDR2 FYNNEI. The CDR3 loop reads CASKAGPSSGNTIYF. DNA for the CDR3: TGTGCCAGCAAGGCGGGTCCTAGCTCTGGAAACACCATATATTTT.

This clonotype was counted many times. CDR3: CSARRSGGAYNTGELFF. CDR3 coding DNA: TGCAGTGCTAGACGGAGCGGGGGGGCCTACAACACCGGGGAGCTGTTTTTT. The chain has TRBV20-1 and TRBJ2-2, with 10 bases that match TRBD2. After removal of 2 bases from V and 2 bases from J, the junction contained 8 bases not matched to a gene. Germline lookup yields CDR1 DFQATT and CDR2 SNEGSKA (reference sequence). This CDR3 has 17 amino acids.